This TCR beta chain is from a study of T cell changes during pregnancy in multiple sclerosis. Method: immunoSEQ multiplex PCR; TCRdb's copy keeps in-frame clones and lacks some. The sample has roughly 57,000 clones, approximately 90% seen once. V dropped 5 bases and J dropped 7 bases, with 12 bases sitting between them. The CDR3 runs 13 residues. Germline lookup yields CDR1 SGHNT and CDR2 YYREEE (reference sequence). The clonotype comes from a female donor with multiple sclerosis, enrolled in a pregnancy study. This specimen was CD4+ T cells from peripheral blood mononuclear cells, taken after pregnancy. J is TRBJ1-4 and V is TRBV5-4; possible D gene TRBD1, 6 bases. The CDR3 spells CASRGGQAEKLFF. In DNA form, the CDR3 reads TGTGCCAGCAGGGGGGGGCAGGCTGAAAAACTGTTTTTT.